These 26 T cell receptor delta chains share one sample of origin, sequenced in a study of gamma-delta chains in newborns, infants, children. TCRdb reprocessed the reads through CATT. The data contain about 3,000 delta-chain clones, roughly 2.7% of them singletons. The sequenced sample consisted of blood. These receptors originate from a child who was a newborn, infant or young child, either healthy, febrile or measles-vaccinated (not recorded which).

This clone has only a few counts. CDR3 sequence (DNA): TGTGCTCTTGGGGAACTTAGGTACTGGGGGACCCACACCGATAAACTCATCTTT. This gives the protein CALGELRYWGTHTDKLIF. The V and J genes are TRDV1 and TRDJ1; 9 bases line up with TRDD3. CDR3 length: 18 amino acids. J lost 0 bases, V lost 0 bases, and 8 bases had no gene match. CDR1 is TSWWSYY and CDR2 is QGS in the germline V gene.

This clone was recorded a few times. A much larger clone sits a single nucleotide away, making a read error possible. Within the sample, other DNA sequences also encode this same CDR3. The rearrangement links TRDV2 to TRDJ2, with 7 bases fitting TRDD3. The CDR3 covers 18 residues. Germline trimming cut 4 bases from V and 1 base from J; bases unmatched to any gene: 14. Germline V gene sequence: CDR1 GEAIGNYY, CDR2 EKD. This chain's CDR3 is CACDTVGGDDLLTAQLFF. DNA for the CDR3: TGTGCCTGTGATACCGTTGGGGGAGACGACCTTTTGACAGCACAACTCTTCTTT.

This clone has more than one count but fewer than ten. Just one base apart from a much larger clone, this may be a read error. V and J are TRDV2 and TRDJ1; 12 nucleotides line up with TRDD3. The CDR3 is 16 residues long. Germline V gives CDR1 GEAIGNYY, CDR2 EKD. The CDR3 loop reads CACGTIESGGYEKLIF. The CDR3 DNA follows: TGTGCCTGTGGCACCATAGAGTCTGGGGGATACGAGAAACTCATCTTT.

The table lists this clone with a few counts. The chain has TRDV2 and TRDJ1; the D gene is possibly TRDD3 (6 bases). Germline assignment: CDR1 GEAIGNYY and CDR2 EKD. V was clipped by 1 base and J by 4 bases, with 24 bases between them. CDR3 length equals 18 residues. Written as DNA, the CDR3 is TGTGCCTGTGACACGGTTCCTGTGGCTGGGGAAAACATCGATAAACTCATCTTT. Translating gives CACDTVPVAGENIDKLIF.

Note on this clone: Being one base from a much bigger clone, this may be a read error. The chain links TRDV2 to TRDJ1; D tentatively reads TRDD2 or TRDD3 (7 bases each). Trimming removed 5 bases from V and 0 bases from J, with 21 bases in between. The CDR3 spans 17 residues. Per the germline V gene, CDR1 is GEAIGNYY and CDR2 is EKD. The CDR3 coding sequence is TGTGCCTGTGGCCCCCTTCCTGGGGGTCAGTACACCGATAAACTCATCTTT. Translating it yields CACGPLPGGQYTDKLIF.

In regard to this clone: A much larger clone sits a single nucleotide away, making a read error possible. The chain links TRDV2 to TRDJ1, with a weak D call TRDD3 (5 bases). TCRdb does not report a J gene; here it was assigned by matching the DNA to germline references. Germline V gives CDR1 GEAIGNYY, CDR2 EKD. Trimming removed 3 bases from V and 1 base from J, with 14 bases in between. The CDR3 length is 15 residues. For the CDR3, the DNA is TGTGCCTGTGACCCTTTGGGGACAGGCACCGATAAACTCATCTTT. Its protein is CACDPLGTGTDKLIF.

This clone is medium-sized. The V gene is TRDV2, the J gene TRDJ1, with D possibly matching TRDD3 (6 bases). CDR1 is GEAIGNYY and CDR2 is EKD in the germline V gene. The V end lost 0 bases, the J end lost 2 bases, and 12 bases lay between the germline ends. The CDR3 totals 15 residues. CDR3 sequence (DNA): TGTGCCTGTGACACCTGGGGGCTCGGAACCGATAAACTCATCTTT. The encoded protein is CACDTWGLGTDKLIF.

This clone was recorded a few times. With a much larger clone just one base away, this may be a read error. The chain carries TRDV2 and TRDJ3; 11 bases fit TRDD3. Germline V gives CDR1 GEAIGNYY, CDR2 EKD. The length of the CDR3 is 22 residues. The CDR3 reads CACDTGGLGDISTTWDTQQMFF. The CDR3 coding sequence is TGTGCCTGTGACACCGGGGGACTGGGGGATATATCGACGACCTGGGACACCCAACAGATGTTTTTC.

This clone has a handful of counts. Given a far larger clone just one base away, this is likely a sequencing read error. Other DNA sequences in the sample encode the same CDR3. The V call is TRDV2, the J call TRDJ1; D gene ambiguous. The CDR3 is made up of 14 amino acids. The V gene's germline CDR1 is GEAIGNYY and CDR2 EKD. Trimming pared 3 bases from V and 1 base from J, leaving 11 bases between. CDR3: CACDPLGVTDKLIF. The CDR3 DNA reads as TGTGCCTGTGACCCGCTAGGGGTCACCGATAAACTCATCTTT.

This clone is medium-sized (0.01 to 0.1%). This chain uses TRDV1 with TRDJ1, with 8 bases aligning to TRDD3. With 0 bases clipped from V and 0 bases from J, the junction kept 21 bases outside the gene matches. This CDR3 is 22 amino acids long. From germline, CDR1 is TSWWSYY and CDR2 QGS. CDR3 nucleotides: TGTGCTCTTGGGGAACTGCCTCCTCTTCCTCTAAGGACTGGGGGGGACACCGATAAACTCATCTTT. This encodes CALGELPPLPLRTGGDTDKLIF.

This clone is judged large. The chain carries TRDV2 and TRDJ3; the D is unclear. V lost 3 bases, J lost 0 bases, and 11 bases lay in between. The CDR3 spans 17 residues. CDR1 and CDR2 (germline): GEAIGNYY, EKD. The CDR3 region is CACDSPASSWDTRQMFF. The DNA of the CDR3 is TGTGCCTGTGACTCACCTGCAAGCTCCTGGGACACCCGACAGATGTTTTTC.

The V gene is TRDV2, the J gene TRDJ1, with 8 bases fitting TRDD3. The CDR3 length is 20 residues. The trim removed 0 bases at V and 2 bases at J, leaving 19 bases unmatched. From germline, CDR1 is GEAIGNYY and CDR2 EKD. CDR3 coding DNA: TGTGCCTGTGACACCGTACGTGGGATACGCGTATCAGGAGGGACCGATAAACTCATCTTT. Translation gives CACDTVRGIRVSGGTDKLIF.

For this clone: This could be a read error, since a much larger clone is one nucleotide away. The chain uses TRDV2 and TRDJ1, with TRDD3 identical over 11 bases. The CDR3 covers 15 residues. With V trimmed by 0 bases and J by 9 bases, 8 bases remained unmatched. CDR1 is GEAIGNYY, CDR2 EKD, per germline. The CDR3 DNA reads as TGTGCCTGTGACACCATAGAATGGGGGATACGCGAACTCATCTTT. Translation gives CACDTIEWGIRELIF.

V and J are TRDV2 and TRDJ1, with 9 bases identical to TRDD3. No J segment appears in TCRdb, so it was assigned here by matching the sequence to germline. Unmatched junction bases numbered 5, after V lost 3 bases and J lost 4 bases. CDR1 is GEAIGNYY, CDR2 EKD, per germline. There are 14 residues in the CDR3. CDR3 nucleotides: TGTGCCTGTGACTTGCTGGGGGATGGCGATAAACTCATCTTT. Translation gives CACDLLGDGDKLIF.

By frequency in the sample, this clone is medium-sized. The rearrangement joins TRDV2 to TRDJ3; TRDD3 matches 12 bases. J lost 2 bases, V lost 0 bases, and 10 bases had no gene match. Per germline, CDR1 GEAIGNYY and CDR2 EKD. The CDR3 sequence is 21 residues long. In nucleotides, the CDR3 is TGTGCCTGTGACACCTTCGGACTGGGGGATACAGGTCCCTGGGACACCCGACAGATGTTTTTC. The encoded protein is CACDTFGLGDTGPWDTRQMFF.

By sample fraction, this clone is medium-sized (0.01 to 0.1%). The CDR3, as DNA: TGTGCCTGTGACCCCCTTCTTACTGGGGGAGAGTACACCGATAAACTCATCTTT. It is translated as CACDPLLTGGEYTDKLIF. The chain is built from TRDV2 and TRDJ1, with 9 bases identical to TRDD3. The germline CDR1 and CDR2 sequences are GEAIGNYY and EKD. This CDR3 is built from 18 residues. Losses at the gene ends were 3 bases for V and 0 bases for J; bases not matched to a gene: 13.

A note on this clone: A much larger clone differs from this one at a single base, so this may be a read error. The CDR3 here is CACDSTGSSWDARQMFF. Here the CDR3 DNA reads TGTGCCTGTGACAGTACTGGGAGCTCCTGGGACGCCCGACAGATGTTTTTC. The rearrangement uses TRDV2 and TRDJ3; perhaps TRDD3 as D (6 bases). Germline-derived CDR1 and CDR2 are GEAIGNYY and EKD. The CDR3 has 17 residues.

CDR3 sequence: CALGELAPLTYGSTGGSLRLIF. For the CDR3, the DNA is TGTGCTCTTGGGGAACTAGCCCCTTTGACCTACGGTTCTACTGGGGGATCCTTAAGGCTCATCTTT. The chain couples TRDV1 to TRDJ1; TRDD3 aligns across 10 bases. The V gene end was trimmed by 0 bases and the J gene end by 11 bases; junction bases not matched to a gene: 30. CDR3 length equals 22 residues. Germline CDR1 and CDR2: TSWWSYY and QGS.

As for this clone: A read error may explain this, as a much larger clone is one base away. The sample carries other DNA sequences with the same CDR3. The V and J genes are TRDV2 and TRDJ1; tentatively, D is TRDD3 (6 bases). This CDR3 contains 18 residues. The germline gives CDR1 GEAIGNYY, CDR2 EKD. The CDR3 loop is CACDTLGIRGAYTDKLIF. The DNA for the CDR3 is TGCGCCTGTGACACCCTGGGGATTCGAGGGGCGTACACCGATAAACTCATCTTT.

This clone counts as medium-sized. This chain joins TRDV2 and TRDJ1; D gene unclear. The CDR3 has 19 amino acids. Germline V gene lookup returns CDR1 GEAIGNYY and CDR2 EKD. The ends were cut back, 0 bases at V and 0 bases at J, with 22 bases in the middle. Here the CDR3 reads CACDTVPHPEASYTDKLIF. In DNA form, the CDR3 reads TGTGCCTGTGACACCGTGCCGCACCCGGAGGCTTCGTACACCGATAAACTCATCTTT.

There are a few counts of this clone. A far larger clone is one nucleotide away, so this likely arose from a read error. This sample also contains other DNA sequences that code for the same CDR3. The chain joins TRDV2 to TRDJ3; 9 bases align to TRDD3. V shed 0 bases, J shed 0 bases, and the junction held 17 bases outside the gene matches. This CDR3 comprises 23 residues. Germline V gene sequence: CDR1 GEAIGNYY, CDR2 EKD. CDR3 loop: CACDTDLISGGFRGSWDTRQMFF. CDR3 in DNA: TGTGCCTGTGACACCGACCTGATCTCTGGGGGATTCCGTGGCTCCTGGGACACCCGACAGATGTTTTTC.

By sample share, this clone is medium-sized. This chain uses TRDV2 with TRDJ1; the match to TRDD3 covers 12 bases. The length of the CDR3 is 22 residues. Germline trimming cut 0 bases from V and 0 bases from J; bases unmatched to any gene: 19. The germline gives CDR1 GEAIGNYY, CDR2 EKD. The CDR3 reads CACDTVKYGQSTGGYYTDKLIF. Written as DNA, the CDR3 is TGTGCCTGTGACACCGTAAAGTACGGGCAAAGTACTGGGGGATACTACACCGATAAACTCATCTTT.

This clone is classed as medium-sized (0.01 to 0.1%). V gene TRDV2 combines with J gene TRDJ2; weak D call: TRDD1 (5 bases). This CDR3 contains 19 residues. The V end lost 1 base, the J end lost 4 bases, and 24 bases lay between the germline ends. Germline CDR1 is GEAIGNYY and CDR2 is EKD. Here the CDR3 reads CACDTVGSSEIDPTAQLFF. The CDR3 region has the DNA TGTGCCTGTGACACGGTGGGTTCGTCGGAAATTGATCCGACAGCACAACTCTTCTTT.

The chain employs TRDV2 and TRDJ2; 10 nucleotides match TRDD3. This CDR3 spans 18 amino acids. Germline assignment: CDR1 GEAIGNYY and CDR2 EKD. The J segment lost 0 bases and the V segment lost 0 bases, leaving 6 bases of the junction unmatched. The CDR3 DNA sequence: TGTGCCTGTGACACCTTAGAGGGGGATACGCCTTTGACAGCACAACTCTTCTTT. This encodes CACDTLEGDTPLTAQLFF.

Remarks on this clone: Possible read error: a much larger clone is one base away. Within the sample, other DNA sequences also encode this same CDR3. V gene TRDV2 combines with J gene TRDJ1; D unclear. Germline V gives CDR1 GEAIGNYY, CDR2 EKD. CDR3 length: 14 amino acids. The CDR3 reads CACDMLGATDKLIF. The CDR3 DNA sequence: TGTGCCTGTGACATGCTTGGAGCAACCGATAAGCTCATCTTT.

Points on this clone: Since a far larger clone is one base different, this is likely a read error. Other DNA sequences in this specimen translate into the identical CDR3. The CDR3 spells CACDTLVRGPYTDKLIF. As DNA, the CDR3 is TGTGCCTGTGACACGCTCGTGCGGGGCCCGTACACCGATAAACTCATCTTT. The V gene is TRDV2, the J gene TRDJ1; D remains unclear. The CDR3 contains 17 residues. V was pared by 1 base and J by 0 bases, with 17 bases between. Looked up from germline, CDR1 is GEAIGNYY and CDR2 is EKD.